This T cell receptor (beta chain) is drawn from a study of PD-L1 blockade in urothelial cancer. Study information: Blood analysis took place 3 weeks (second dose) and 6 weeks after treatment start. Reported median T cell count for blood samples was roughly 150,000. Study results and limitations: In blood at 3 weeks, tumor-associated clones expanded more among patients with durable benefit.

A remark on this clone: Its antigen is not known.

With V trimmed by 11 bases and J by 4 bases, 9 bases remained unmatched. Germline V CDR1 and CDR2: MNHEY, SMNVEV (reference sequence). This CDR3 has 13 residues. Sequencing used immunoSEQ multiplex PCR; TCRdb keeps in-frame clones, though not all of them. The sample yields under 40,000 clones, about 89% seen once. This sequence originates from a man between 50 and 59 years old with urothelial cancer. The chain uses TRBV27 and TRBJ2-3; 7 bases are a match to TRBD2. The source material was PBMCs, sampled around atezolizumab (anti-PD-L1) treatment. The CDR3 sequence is CASWEGVADTQYF. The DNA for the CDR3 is TGTGCCTCCTGGGAGGGAGTGGCAGATACGCAGTATTTT.